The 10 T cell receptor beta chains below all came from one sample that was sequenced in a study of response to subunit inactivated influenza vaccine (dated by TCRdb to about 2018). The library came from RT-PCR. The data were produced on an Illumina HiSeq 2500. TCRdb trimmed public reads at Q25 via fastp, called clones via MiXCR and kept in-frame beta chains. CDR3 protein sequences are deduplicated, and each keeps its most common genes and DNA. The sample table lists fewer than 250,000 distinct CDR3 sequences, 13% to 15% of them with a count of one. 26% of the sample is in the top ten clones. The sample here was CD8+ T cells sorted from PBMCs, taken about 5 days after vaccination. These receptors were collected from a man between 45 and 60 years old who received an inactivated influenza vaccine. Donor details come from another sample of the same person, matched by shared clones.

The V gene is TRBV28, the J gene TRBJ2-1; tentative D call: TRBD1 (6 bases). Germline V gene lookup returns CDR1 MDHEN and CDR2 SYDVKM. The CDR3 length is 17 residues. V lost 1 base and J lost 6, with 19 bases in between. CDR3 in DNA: TGTGCCAGCAGTTTATTCGAAGGACAGAAAGGCCGCAATGAGCAGTTCTTC. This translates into CASSLFEGQKGRNEQFF.

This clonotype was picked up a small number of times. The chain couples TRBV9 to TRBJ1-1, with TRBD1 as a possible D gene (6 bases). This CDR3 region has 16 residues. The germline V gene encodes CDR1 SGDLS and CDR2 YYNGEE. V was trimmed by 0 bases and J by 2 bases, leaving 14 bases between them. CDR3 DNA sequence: TGTGCCAGCAGCGTAGAGGGGGAGGGATTAAACACTGAAGCTTTCTTT. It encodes CASSVEGEGLNTEAFF.

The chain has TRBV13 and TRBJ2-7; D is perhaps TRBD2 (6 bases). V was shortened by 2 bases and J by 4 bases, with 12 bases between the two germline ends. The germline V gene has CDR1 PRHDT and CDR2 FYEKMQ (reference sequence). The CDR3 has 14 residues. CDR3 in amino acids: CASSLMGSGYEQYF. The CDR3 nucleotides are TGTGCCAGCAGCTTAATGGGTAGCGGATACGAGCAGTACTTC.

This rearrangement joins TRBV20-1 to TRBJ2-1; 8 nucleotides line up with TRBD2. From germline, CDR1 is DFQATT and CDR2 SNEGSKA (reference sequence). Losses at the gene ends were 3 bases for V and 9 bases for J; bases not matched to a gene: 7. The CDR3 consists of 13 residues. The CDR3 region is CSARGLDNFEQFF. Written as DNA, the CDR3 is TGCAGTGCTAGGGGACTAGATAACTTTGAGCAGTTCTTC.

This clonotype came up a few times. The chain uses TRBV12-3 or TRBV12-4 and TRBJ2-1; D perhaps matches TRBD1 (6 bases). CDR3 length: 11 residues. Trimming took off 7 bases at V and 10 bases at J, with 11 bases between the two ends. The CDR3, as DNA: TGTGCCAGCATGACAGGCGTCGAGCAGTTCTTC. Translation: CASMTGVEQFF.

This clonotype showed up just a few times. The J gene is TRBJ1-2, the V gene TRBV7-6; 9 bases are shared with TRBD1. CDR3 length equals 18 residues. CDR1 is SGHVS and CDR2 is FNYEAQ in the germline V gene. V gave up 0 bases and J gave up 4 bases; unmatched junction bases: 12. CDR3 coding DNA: TGTGCCAGCAGCTTAGCGAACACCGAGACAGGGGGTATCTATGGCTACACCTTC. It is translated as CASSLANTETGGIYGYTF.

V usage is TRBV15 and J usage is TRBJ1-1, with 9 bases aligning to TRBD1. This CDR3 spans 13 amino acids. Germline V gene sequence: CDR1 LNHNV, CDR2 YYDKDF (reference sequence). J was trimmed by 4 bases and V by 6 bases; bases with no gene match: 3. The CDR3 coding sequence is TGTGCCACCAGATCGGGACAGGGCACTGAAGCTTTCTTT. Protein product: CATRSGQGTEAFF.

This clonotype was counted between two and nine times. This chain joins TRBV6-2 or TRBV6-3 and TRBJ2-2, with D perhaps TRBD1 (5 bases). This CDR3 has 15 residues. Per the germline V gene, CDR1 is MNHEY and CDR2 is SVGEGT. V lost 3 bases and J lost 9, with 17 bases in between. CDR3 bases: TGTGCCAGCAGTTATAGCTTCGAAGGGGTATGGGAGCTGTTTTTT. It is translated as CASSYSFEGVWELFF.

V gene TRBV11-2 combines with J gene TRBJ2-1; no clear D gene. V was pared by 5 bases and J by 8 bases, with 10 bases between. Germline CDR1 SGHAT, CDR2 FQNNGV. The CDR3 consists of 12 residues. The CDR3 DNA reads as TGTGCCAGCAGCGGGCCGGATGATGAGCAGTTCTTC. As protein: CASSGPDDEQFF.

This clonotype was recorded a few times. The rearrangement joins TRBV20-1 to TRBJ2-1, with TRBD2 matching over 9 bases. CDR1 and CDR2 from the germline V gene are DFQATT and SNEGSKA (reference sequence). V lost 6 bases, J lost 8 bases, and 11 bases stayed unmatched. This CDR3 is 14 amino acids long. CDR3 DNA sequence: TGCAGTGCCCCTCTAGCGGGGTTTCTCCATGAGCAGTTCTTC. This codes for CSAPLAGFLHEQFF.